This T cell receptor (beta chain) was identified during a study of T cells in Graves' hyperthyroidism and ophthalmopathy. The CDR3 consists of 16 residues. Germline loops: CDR1 SEHNR, CDR2 FQNEAQ (reference sequence). V was clipped by 3 bases and J by 6 bases, with 17 bases between them. These patients, aged 18 to 65, had recently diagnosed hyperthyroidism lasting under 2 months. Orbital computed tomography, thyroid ultrasound, serum thyroxine and TRAb, and clinical symptoms together informed the diagnoses. RNA transcripts were the template for amplifying TCR beta CDR3 regions. The HTBI primer set served for first-round RT-PCR of the TCR CDR3. TCRdb re-analysed the multiplex PCR reads in MiXCR, keeping a single row per CDR3 protein. The profile covers hundreds of thousands of distinct CDR3 sequences, with roughly 40% appearing a single time and roughly 8.3% taken by the ten largest. Notes on this clonotype: Antigen: not known.

Study outcomes and limitations: Researchers report that a 13 V-J model separated ophthalmopathy from stable hyperthyroidism. The model forecast ophthalmopathy, anticipating it by a median around 6.4 months before onset.

Sequencing was carried out using blood. The V gene is TRBV7-9, the J gene TRBJ1-4, with a tentative D call TRBD1 (5 bases). This TCR was sampled from a man younger than 30 with Graves' hyperthyroidism. The CDR3 loop reads CASSLNSPGQDEKLFF. The CDR3 bases are TGTGCCAGCAGCTTGAATTCGCCAGGGCAGGATGAAAAACTGTTTTTT.